This TCR beta chain was found in a study of glioma-infiltrating T cells (dated by TCRdb to 2016 to 2018). About the full investigation: Sequencing of TCR alpha- and beta-chain repertoires was performed on glioma tissue, on non-neoplastic brain tissue, and on matched peripheral blood mononuclear cells. Each tissue-infiltrating repertoire was compared with the same patient's peripheral blood repertoire to measure divergence between tissue and blood T-cell populations. The paired cohort comprised three low-grade glioma patients, several primary glioblastoma patients and three non-glioma patients contributing non-neoplastic brain tissue.

TCR alpha and beta CDR3 regions were amplified with the iRepertoire nested amplicon-rescue multiplex PCR (arm-PCR) platform from RNA. The input for one-step reverse transcription and amplification was roughly 100-450 ng of either tissue mRNA or PBMC total RNA. Following bead purification, Illumina adapters were added through a secondary multiplex PCR, and the libraries were then gel-purified between 200 and 400 bp. Libraries carried internal 6-nucleotide barcodes used for demultiplexing. The libraries were sequenced on an Illumina MiSeq using 2x220 or 2x250 nucleotide paired-end reads. For the original study's pipeline: Paired reads were merged using FLASH 1.2.11 and were aligned to the GRCh37 human genome using BWA-MEM, after which TRA and TRB reads were extracted. For V and J assignment, an IMGT-derived reference of cassette sequences and CDR3 motifs that included pseudogenes was used. Reads were translated in three frames, and productive CDR3s were defined by a C…FGXG motif without stop codons. A clonotype was defined as a unique combination of a V-J cassette pair and a CDR3 amino acid sequence. Reads were filtered by Hamming distance, thresholded by each sample's sequence error rate in mapped regions. TCRdb's own reprocessing of the public reads used fastp at Q25 and MiXCR and kept productive beta chains. Entries that share a CDR3 protein sequence are merged under the most common genes and DNA. TCRdb's processing, not the authors' own work, is the source of the V and J calls. The sample includes 45,000 or so distinct CDR3 sequences, with around 22% observed a single time. Approximately 6.4% of the sample goes to the ten largest clones.

In this sample, this clonotype turned up many times. What this receptor recognizes is not known. Base qualities were left out, and no much larger clone turns up one base away. CDR1 and CDR2 (LNHNV, YYDKDF) derive from the germline V gene (reference sequence). From the cysteine up to the phenylalanine, the CDR3 has a length of 13 residues. The read is trimmed to its CDR3 DNA, 39 bases read in frame from base 1. V loses 1 base of germline sequence and J loses 1 base, and the interval between the two ends is 4 bases. Overall study results and their limits: VJ-independent divergence between tissue and blood was found to be below expectation in non-neoplastic patients but above expectation in all gliomas, particularly low-grade gliomas. Small numbers underpinned the group comparisons: eight glioblastoma patients, three low-grade glioma patients and three non-neoplastic patients. Very few CDR3 sequences were shared between tissue and blood, attributed to high CDR3 diversity and limited sampling.

Sequencing was performed on glioma tissue, nonneoplastic brain tissue, or PBMCs (not recorded which). This receptor chain uses TRBV15 and TRBJ2-5, with no confidently assigned D gene. The TCR comes from a human donor with low-grade glioma or glioblastoma, undergoing nonglioma brain surgery, or in good health (not recorded which). DNA sequence: TGTGCCACCAGCAGAGTTGGCCAAGAGACCCAGTACTTC. This yields the protein CATSRVGQETQYF.